This T cell receptor (beta chain) was found in a study of vaccination and CD4 T cells after COVID-19 (dated by TCRdb to between 2022 and 2023). Regarding the complete study: Convalescent patients had a positive SARS-CoV-2 result on nasal swab PCR, and of these patients, fewer than ten had mild disease and one had severe disease. Six males and four females were included in the convalescent cohort, with two Hispanic individuals, seven Caucasians, two Asians and one multiracial person represented. Two doses of either the Pfizer-BioNTech BNT162b2 vaccine (n=8) or the Moderna mRNA-1273 vaccine (n=2) were administered to participants. Post-COVID blood samples were collected from convalescent patients a median of about 92 days after diagnosis, with a range of about 35 to 161 days. Post-vaccine blood samples were collected a median of about 72 days after the second vaccine dose, ranging from about 13 to 241 days. For a few convalescent patients, samples were collected at an early post-vaccination timepoint (day 14) as well as at a late post-vaccination timepoint (days 161 to 241). The cultures were stimulated with overlapping spike peptide pools from SARS-CoV-2 and from the common cold coronaviruses HCoV-NL63, HCoV-OC43 and HCoV-229E. Control cultures used a CEFX viral epitope pool as positive control, an HIV-1 Nef peptide pool as negative control, or no peptide. The spike-specific CD4+ TCR repertoire was compared before and after mRNA vaccination in around ten COVID-19 convalescent patients and several infection-naive healthy vaccine recipients. General study outcomes and caveats: Although the median number of SARS-CoV-2-reactive clonotypes went up from around 20 after infection to approximately 40 after vaccination, the increase was not significant. Nearly all vaccine-specific clones in convalescent patients (304 of 307) were mono-reactive for SARS-CoV-2 spike rather than cross-reactive with common cold coronaviruses. The study included relatively few convalescent patients and did not analyze early timepoints after natural infection. Among the post-vaccine SARS-CoV-2-reactive clones in convalescent patients, a median about 89% showed up only after vaccination, which suggests vaccine-specific priming.

The library was made by PCR. TCR sequencing of DNA from cultured CD4+ T cells used the Oncomine TCR Beta short-read assay at the Johns Hopkins FTIC core. The QIAamp micro DNA kit was used to extract genomic DNA from the cultured CD4+ T cells. Oncomine TCR Beta libraries from cultured CD4+ T cells were pooled using unique dual indexes and sequenced on an Illumina iSeq 100. In the authors' own workflow: Non-productive sequences were removed, and CDR3s that did not start with C, did not end with F or W, or were shorter than 7 amino acids were discarded. The MANAFEST web application identified antigen-specific clonotypes by comparing peptide-stimulated wells against reference wells and other culture wells. To be called positive, a clone needed an FDR below 0.05, an odds ratio above 5, and a productive frequency above 0.1% in at least two of three replicate wells. A clonotype was classed as cross-reactive if the clonotype showed significant expansion both in SARS-CoV-2 spike wells and in at least one common cold coronavirus spike condition. Similarity between CDR3 sequences was evaluated in R version 3.6.1 using Levenshtein distances (stringdist) and unrooted phylogenetic trees (ape). The raw public reads went through TCRdb reprocessing: fastp at Q25, MiXCR clone calling, in-frame beta chains kept. All rows with the same CDR3 protein become a single entry with the most common DNA and genes. These V and J calls rely on TCRdb rather than the paper's analysis. The sample table lists roughly 18,000 distinct CDR3 sequences, approximately 44% of them with a count of one. Around a sixth of the sample goes to the ten largest clones.

A few counts support this clonotype. Its specific antigen is unknown. No base quality values were provided; no much bigger clone lies one nucleotide off. The V end loses 7 bases and the J end loses 3 bases, and a stretch of 18 bases separates them. Including the terminal cysteine and phenylalanine, the CDR3 comprises 15 residues. Only the CDR3 DNA stays, 45 bases, in frame from base 1. Via the germline V gene, CDR1 is MNHNS and CDR2 SASEGT. This sample's time point label indicates: late sampling 161 to 241 days after vaccination in a few convalescent patients. Sample treatment or condition, as interpreted from the label and publication: roughly ten-day PBMC culture with coronavirus spike peptide pools or control peptides (ViraFEST assay). The ViraFEST assay, used in the study, expanded antigen-specific T cells with peptide pools and then identified the expanded clonotypes through TCR sequencing. The positive SARS-CoV-2 PCR tests of the convalescent patients were dated from March to December 2020, before the Alpha, Beta and Delta variants emerged in the United States. Each well held around 2.1 million PBMCs cultured with roughly 10 ug/ml peptide pools in IMDM containing around 5.5% human AB serum and roughly 9 IU/ml IL-2. Half of the culture medium was replaced with fresh IL-2-containing medium on days 3 and 7. After around 10 days of culture, CD4+ T cells were isolated by negative selection using the EasySep CD4+ T cell isolation kit. PBMCs were separated from whole blood using Ficoll-Paque Plus gradient centrifugation and then either used fresh or cryopreserved at -140C. Each culture condition was generally run in triplicate wells.

The source is a human donor who had recovered from COVID-19. Sample: CD4+ T cells from blood, cultured in vitro, taken about 7 months after SARS-CoV-2 vaccination. In this chain, TRBV6-1 is recombined with TRBJ1-1; the D gene is not confidently resolved. This receptor has the CDR3 CASTNRRDGDTEAFF. At the DNA level, the sequence is TGTGCCAGCACCAACCGGCGAGACGGGGACACTGAAGCTTTCTTT.